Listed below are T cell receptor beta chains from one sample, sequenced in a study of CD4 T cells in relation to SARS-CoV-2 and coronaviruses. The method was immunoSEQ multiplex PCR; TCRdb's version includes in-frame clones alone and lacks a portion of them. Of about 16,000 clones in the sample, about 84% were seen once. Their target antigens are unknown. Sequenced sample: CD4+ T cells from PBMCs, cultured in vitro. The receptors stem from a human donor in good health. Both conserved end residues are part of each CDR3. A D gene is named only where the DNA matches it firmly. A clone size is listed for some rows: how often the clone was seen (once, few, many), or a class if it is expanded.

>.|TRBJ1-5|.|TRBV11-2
TGTGCCAGCAGCCCCGGCGGGGGTTTAGGCAATCAGCCCCAGCATTTT
CASSPGGGLGNQPQHF
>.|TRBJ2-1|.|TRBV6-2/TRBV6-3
TGTGCCAGCAGTTACGCCCCCTACAATGAGCAGTTCTTC
CASSYAPYNEQFF
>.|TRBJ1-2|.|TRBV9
TGTGCCAGCAGCCCGACTCCAGTTGGCTATGGCTACACCTTC
CASSPTPVGYGYTF
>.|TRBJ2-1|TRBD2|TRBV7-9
TGTGCCAGCAGCACTTCTAGCGGGAACTCCTACAATGAGCAGTTCTTC
CASSTSSGNSYNEQFF
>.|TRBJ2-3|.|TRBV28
TGTGCCAGCATGTCGGTAGGGGAGTTCACAGATACGCAGTATTTT
CASMSVGEFTDTQYF
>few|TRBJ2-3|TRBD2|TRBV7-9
TGTGCCAGCAGCCTTAGGCGGGAGAGCACAGATACGCAGTATTTT
CASSLRRESTDTQYF
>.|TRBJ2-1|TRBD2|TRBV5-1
TGCGCCAGCAGCTCTAGCGGGAGAGTCCCCCATGAGCAGTTCTTC
CASSSSGRVPHEQFF
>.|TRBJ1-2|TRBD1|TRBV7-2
TGTGCCAGCAGCACTGGACAGGGAGCCTATGGCTACACCTTC
CASSTGQGAYGYTF
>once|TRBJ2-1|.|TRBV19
TGTGCCAGTAGTGTTACAGTCCTGAGCTCCTACAATGAGCAGTTCTTC
CASSVTVLSSYNEQFF
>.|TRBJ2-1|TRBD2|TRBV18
TGTGCCAGCTCACCACCGACGTTACTAGCGGGCCCTCGCGTTATGTTCTTC
CASSPPTLLAGPRVMFF
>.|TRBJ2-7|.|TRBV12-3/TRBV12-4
TGTGCCAGCAGACAAGGGGACGCCGAGCAGTACTTC
CASRQGDAEQYF
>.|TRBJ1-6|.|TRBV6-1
TGTGCCAGCAGTGGTGGGAACTCCGGGACACTCTCTTCACCCCTCCACTTT
CASSGGNSGTLSSPLHF
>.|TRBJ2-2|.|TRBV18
TGTGCCAGCTCACCATTGGTGGGAGACGGAACCGGGGAGCTGTTTTTT
CASSPLVGDGTGELFF
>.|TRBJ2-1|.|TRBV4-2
TGTGCCAGCAGCCAAGGGGAGGAGGGCTACAATGAGCAGTTCTTC
CASSQGEEGYNEQFF
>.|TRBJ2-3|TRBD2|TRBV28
TGTGCCAGCTCCCATACTAGCGGGACAGATACGCAGTATTTT
CASSHTSGTDTQYF
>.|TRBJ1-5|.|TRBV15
TGTGCCACCAGCAGCGGGACAACTGATACCAATCAGCCCCAGCATTTT
CATSSGTTDTNQPQHF
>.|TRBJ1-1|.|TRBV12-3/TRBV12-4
TGTGCCAGCAGGCGAACAGGGAACACTGAAGCTTTCTTT
CASRRTGNTEAFF
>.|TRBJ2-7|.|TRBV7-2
TGTGCCAGCAGCTTAGGAGTGGACAGCTCGACCTACGAGCAGTACTTC
CASSLGVDSSTYEQYF
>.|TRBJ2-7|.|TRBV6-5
TGTGCCAGCAGGCGGGGGCCCTACGAGCAGTACTTC
CASRRGPYEQYF
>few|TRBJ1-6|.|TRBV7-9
TGTGCCAGCAGCCTTCGGGACCTCAATAATTCACCCCTCCACTTT
CASSLRDLNNSPLHF
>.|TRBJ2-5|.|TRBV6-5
TGTGCCAGTGTCACAGTTCAAGAGACCCAGTACTTC
CASVTVQETQYF
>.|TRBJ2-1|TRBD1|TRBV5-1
TGCGCCAGCAGCGGGGGACAGGGATATGAGCAGTTCTTC
CASSGGQGYEQFF
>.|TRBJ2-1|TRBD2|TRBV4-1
TGCGCCAGCAGCAGAGGAGGACTAGCGGCTTTAGGGAATGAGCAGTTCTTC
CASSRGGLAALGNEQFF
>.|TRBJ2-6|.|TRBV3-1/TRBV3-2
TGTGCCAGCAGCCAAGAGCAGGGTACTGGGGCCAACGTCCTGACTTTC
CASSQEQGTGANVLTF
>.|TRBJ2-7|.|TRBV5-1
TGCGCCAGCAGCGCCACAGTGTTCTACGAGCAGTACTTC
CASSATVFYEQYF
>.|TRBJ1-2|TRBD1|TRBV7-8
TGTGCCAGCAGTCCTATTCGACAGGGAACTAACTATGGCTACACCTTC
CASSPIRQGTNYGYTF
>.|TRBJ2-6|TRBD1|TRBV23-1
TGCGCCAGCAGTCAAGGGACAGGGGGCGCTGGGGCCAACGTCCTGACTTTC
CASSQGTGGAGANVLTF
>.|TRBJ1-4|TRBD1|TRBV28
TGTGCCAGCAGGACGACAGGGGGCAGAAAGAAACTGTTTTTT
CASRTTGGRKKLFF